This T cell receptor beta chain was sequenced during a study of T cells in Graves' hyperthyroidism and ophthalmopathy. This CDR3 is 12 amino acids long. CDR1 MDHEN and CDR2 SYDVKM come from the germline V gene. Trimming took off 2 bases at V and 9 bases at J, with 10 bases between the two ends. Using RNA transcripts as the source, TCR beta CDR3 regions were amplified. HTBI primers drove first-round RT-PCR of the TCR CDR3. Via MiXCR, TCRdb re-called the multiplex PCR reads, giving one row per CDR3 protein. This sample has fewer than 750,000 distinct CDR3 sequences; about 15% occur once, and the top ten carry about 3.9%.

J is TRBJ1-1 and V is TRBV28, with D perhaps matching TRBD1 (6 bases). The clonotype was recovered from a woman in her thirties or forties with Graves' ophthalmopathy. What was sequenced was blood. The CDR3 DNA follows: TGTGCCAGCAGTTTAGGGGGGCAAAAAGCTTTCTTT. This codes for CASSLGGQKAFF.